The text below deals with one TCR beta chain. Its antigen remains unidentified. TCRB transcripts that were expressed got sequenced, as all of the isolated RNA had been reverse transcribed. Using immunoSEQ multiplex PCR, the repertoire was profiled, and TCRdb retains in-frame clones only, with some absent. The sample has 250,000 to 300,000 clones, over 11% seen once. The data originate from a study of beta chain features in type 1 diabetes. The study, taken as a whole, reports: Short templates might get an advantage during PCR, and this would be equal in patients and controls. Significant though moderate, a shortening of TCRB CDR3s appeared in all four CD4+ subsets of Type 1 diabetes patients. The question left open here concerned HLA type influencing TCRB rearrangement.

The length of the CDR3 is 14 residues. Trimming took off 4 bases at V and 7 bases at J, with 14 bases between the two ends. Germline CDR1 reads SEHNR; CDR2 reads FQNEAQ (reference sequence). Sequenced input: naive CD4+ T cells from blood. The J gene is TRBJ2-1, the V gene TRBV7-9, with D tentatively TRBD1 (6 bases). The TCR comes from a man aged 25 to 40 with type 1 diabetes. The CDR3 region is CASSSLIQGNEQFF. As DNA, the CDR3 is TGTGCCAGCAGCTCATTGATCCAGGGGAATGAGCAGTTCTTC. The whole variable domain, filled in from reference TRBV7-9 and TRBJ2-1, reads DTGVSQNPRHKITKRGQNVTFRCDPISEHNRLYWYRQTLGQGPEFLTYFQNEAQLEKSRLLSDRFSAERPKGSFSTLEIQRTEQGDSAMYLCASSSLIQGNEQFFGPGTRLTVL.